This passage covers 20 T cell receptor beta chains from one sample sequenced in a study of blood T cell repertoires in COVID-19 (dated by TCRdb to 2019 to 2021). The method behind the library was the immunoSEQ multiplex PCR assay. Imported from immuneACCESS, the table was reduced by TCRdb to in-frame sequences with V and J called. These copies leave out some clones; in studies compared against another copy, an unresolved V gene accounts for under half, and the cause of the remainder is not known. In this sample the table shows under 130,000 clones, less than 90% of which occur a single time. The ten largest make up 6.2% of the sample. Sample: peripheral blood. These receptors were collected from a human donor in a cohort sampled during active COVID-19.

The chain employs TRBV5-8 and TRBJ1-4, with D uncertain. The CDR3 totals 18 residues. Germline V gene data show CDR1 as SGHTS and CDR2 as YDEGEE. Trimming took 0 bases from V and 1 from J, leaving 16 bases between them. The CDR3 DNA reads TGTGCCAGCAGCTTGGTATACGGGGAAAGGGAAACTAATGAAAAACTGTTTTTT. It yields the protein CASSLVYGERETNEKLFF. Full variable domain (remainder filled in from reference TRBV5-8 and TRBJ1-4): EAGVTQSPTHLIKTRGQQATLRCSPISGHTSVYWYQQALGLGLQFLLWYDEGEERNRGNFPPRFSGRQFPNYSSELNVNALELEDSALYLCASSLVYGERETNEKLFFGSGTQLSVL.

This sequence joins TRBV27 and TRBJ2-7; no clear D gene. Deletions cut 3 bases from V and 0 bases from J, with 12 bases between. The CDR3 is 15 residues long. Germline CDR1 is MNHEY and CDR2 is SMNVEV (reference sequence). The CDR3 sequence: CASSFSSGYSYEQYF. CDR3 DNA: TGTGCCAGCAGTTTTAGTTCAGGTTACTCCTACGAGCAGTACTTC.

This chain joins TRBV27 and TRBJ2-7; 9 bases line up with TRBD2. The CDR3 covers 14 residues. Germline V gene data show CDR1 as MNHEY and CDR2 as SMNVEV (reference sequence). Trimming removed 7 bases from V and 3 bases from J; junction bases left unmatched: 7. Here the CDR3 reads CASKELAGFYEQYF. The CDR3 coding sequence is TGTGCCAGCAAAGAACTAGCGGGCTTCTACGAGCAGTACTTC.

The V gene is TRBV10-3, the J gene TRBJ1-2; 10 bases are a match to TRBD1. Germline V gene data show CDR1 as ENHRY and CDR2 as SYGVKD. V lost 5 bases and J lost 3; bases outside the gene matches: 6. This CDR3 spans 15 amino acids. In DNA form, the CDR3 reads TGTGCCATCAGTCGACAGGGGGCAACTGACTATGGCTACACCTTC. It encodes CAISRQGATDYGYTF.

This clone was picked up one time. The chain uses TRBV28 and TRBJ2-7, with unresolved D. The CDR3 is 13 residues long. V was trimmed by 4 bases and J by 3 bases, leaving 10 bases between them. The V gene's germline CDR1 is MDHEN and CDR2 SYDVKM. CDR3 residues: CASSSDIYYEQYF. CDR3 coding DNA: TGTGCCAGCAGTTCCGACATATACTACGAGCAGTACTTC.

The V and J genes are TRBV24-1 and TRBJ2-1; possible D gene TRBD1, 6 bases. Trimming pared 4 bases from V and 5 bases from J, leaving 8 bases between. CDR1 is KGHDR, CDR2 SFDVKD, per germline. There are 13 residues in the CDR3. The CDR3 spells CATSEYRDNEQFF. DNA of the CDR3: TGTGCCACCAGTGAATACAGGGACAATGAGCAGTTCTTC.

Only one count was recorded for this clone. V is TRBV15 and J is TRBJ2-7; tentative D call: TRBD2 (6 bases). V was clipped by 6 bases and J by 0 bases, with 15 bases between them. Per germline, CDR1 LNHNV and CDR2 YYDKDF (reference sequence). The CDR3 sequence is 15 residues long. The CDR3 DNA reads TGTGCCACCAGGGGGGAAGGAGGGAGCTCCTACGAGCAGTACTTC. This encodes CATRGEGGSSYEQYF.

J is TRBJ2-4 and V is TRBV15; D gene ambiguous. CDR1 is LNHNV, CDR2 YYDKDF, per germline (reference sequence). The ends were cut back, 5 bases at V and 0 bases at J, with 5 bases in the middle. The length of the CDR3 is 13 residues. The CDR3 is CATSLIAKNIQYF. CDR3 sequence (DNA): TGTGCCACCAGCCTAATAGCCAAAAACATTCAGTACTTC.

In DNA, the CDR3 is TGTGCCAGCAGCTCCAGGGGGATGGGAGACATTCAGTACTTC. It specifies CASSSRGMGDIQYF. The chain has TRBV5-4 and TRBJ2-4; TRBD1 matches 7 bases. The germline V gene encodes CDR1 SGHNT and CDR2 YYREEE (reference sequence). The CDR3 extends over 14 amino acids. V lost 3 bases to trimming and J lost 8 bases; unmatched junction nucleotides: 8.

The CDR3: CASSLGSSEAFF. CDR3 coding DNA: TGTGCCAGCAGCCTGGGGAGTTCTGAAGCTTTCTTT. The J gene is TRBJ1-1, the V gene TRBV3-1 (or the pseudogene TRBV3-2); no firm D call. The CDR3 runs to 12 residues. Germline CDR1 reads LGHDT; CDR2 reads YNNKEL (reference sequence). The germline V and J ends were trimmed by 4 bases and 6 bases, with 9 bases remaining between them.

This chain links TRBV5-5 with TRBJ2-6; D is possibly TRBD2 (7 bases). CDR1 and CDR2 (germline): SGHKS, YYEKEE (reference sequence). V was shortened by 6 bases and J by 4 bases, with 20 bases between the two germline ends. CDR3 length: 17 residues. The CDR3 region is CASTTSAAGAGANVLTF. The CDR3 DNA sequence: TGTGCCAGCACCACTTCCGCGGCGGGGGCAGGGGCCAACGTCCTGACTTTC.

The rearrangement joins TRBV7-9 to TRBJ2-1, with D maybe TRBD2 (5 bases). V dropped 5 bases and J dropped 0 bases, with 17 bases sitting between them. This CDR3 has 17 residues. CDR1 is SEHNR, CDR2 FQNEAQ, per germline (reference sequence). This chain's CDR3 is CASSHGLEDSSYNEQFF. As DNA, the CDR3 is TGTGCCAGCAGCCACGGACTTGAAGATAGCTCCTACAATGAGCAGTTCTTC.

This chain uses TRBV5-1 with TRBJ2-5, with a possible D match to TRBD2 (5 bases). The V end lost 4 bases, the J end lost 5 bases, and 18 bases lay between the germline ends. CDR3 length: 15 residues. Germline values: CDR1 SGHRS, CDR2 YFSETQ. As DNA, the CDR3 is TGCGCCAGCAGCCTGTTAATACCCACGGGGGAGACCCAGTACTTC. It codes for CASSLLIPTGETQYF.

This clone was observed once. The chain links TRBV20-1 to TRBJ2-3; the D is unclear. Per germline, CDR1 DFQATT and CDR2 SNEGSKA (reference sequence). The V end lost 3 bases, the J end lost 1 base, and 8 bases lay between the germline ends. This CDR3 comprises 13 residues. In DNA, the CDR3 is TGCAGTGCTAGTTCCAGCGGCACAGATACGCAGTATTTT. Its translation is CSASSSGTDTQYF.

The V and J genes are TRBV29-1 and TRBJ2-5; possibly TRBD1 for D (6 bases). The CDR3 has 13 residues. Germline V gene sequence: CDR1 SQVTM, CDR2 ANQGSEA. Trimming pared 7 bases from V and 3 bases from J, leaving 15 bases between. The CDR3 DNA follows: TGCAGCGCCCGACAAAGGACAGAAGAGACCCAGTACTTC. This sequence encodes CSARQRTEETQYF.

V and J are TRBV3-1 (or the pseudogene TRBV3-2) and TRBJ1-1; 8 bases are shared with TRBD1. V trimming: 0 bases; J trimming: 4 bases; junction bases outside the gene matches: 4. This CDR3 spans 15 amino acids. Germline V CDR1 and CDR2: LGHDT, YNNKEL (reference sequence). CDR3 coding DNA: TGTGCCAGCAGCCAAGACGCGACAGGGGCCACTGAAGCTTTCTTT. Residues: CASSQDATGATEAFF.

The chain uses TRBV28 and TRBJ1-6, with D possibly being TRBD1 (5 bases). This CDR3 has 17 residues. The V end was cut by 5 bases, the J end by 0 bases, with 14 bases between. Per the germline V gene, CDR1 is MDHEN and CDR2 is SYDVKM. CDR3 loop: CASSRAGPTSYNSPLHF. CDR3 in DNA: TGTGCCAGCAGTAGGGCGGGACCAACCTCCTATAATTCACCCCTCCACTTT.

This sequence joins TRBV6-1 and TRBJ2-3; D perhaps matches TRBD2 (5 bases). The CDR3 runs 15 residues. Trimming shortened V by 1 base and J by 4 bases, and 12 bases separated the two germline ends. CDR1 and CDR2 (germline): MNHNS, SASEGT. CDR3 nucleotide sequence: TGTGCCAGCAGTGAAGGGGATAGCGACGCAGATACGCAGTATTTT. It encodes CASSEGDSDADTQYF.

This clone was seen only a few times. V usage is TRBV14 and J usage is TRBJ1-3; TRBD1 might be the D (5 bases). From germline, CDR1 is SGHDN and CDR2 FVKESK. The V gene lost 1 base and the J gene lost 5 bases, with 12 bases spanning the gap. CDR3 size: 15 residues. The CDR3 DNA follows: TGTGCCAGCAGCCAAGTGAGCCAGGGTCGAAACACCATATATTTT. Translated, it gives CASSQVSQGRNTIYF.

The V and J genes are TRBV27 and TRBJ2-3, with TRBD2 as a possible D gene (5 bases). CDR1 is MNHEY and CDR2 is SMNVEV in the germline V gene (reference sequence). This CDR3 is built from 13 residues. The V gene lost 8 bases and the J gene lost 6 bases, with 15 bases spanning the gap. This CDR3 reads CASQTGGADTQYF. The CDR3 nucleotides read TGTGCCAGCCAGACTGGAGGCGCTGATACGCAGTATTTT.